This entry concerns a single T cell receptor beta chain. The length of the CDR3 is 14 residues. Trimming removed 4 bases from V and 3 bases from J, with 16 bases in between. Per germline, CDR1 DFQATT and CDR2 SNEGSKA (reference sequence). This specimen comes from a study of T-cell memory formation after mild COVID-19. One entry per CDR3 protein results from TCRdb running MiXCR on the 5' RACE reads. The data show fewer than 700,000 distinct CDR3 sequences, with roughly a fifth seen just once and approximately 8.4% held by the top ten. This sequence originates from an adult woman who had mild COVID-19 (a few samples of this study predate the infection). Cell type and time point are not known. V is TRBV20-1 and J is TRBJ2-7; the D is unclear. Sample: PBMCs or a T cell subset sorted from them (not recorded which). This CDR3 reads CSANRSPAGYEQYF. In nucleotides, the CDR3 is TGCAGTGCTAACCGCTCCCCCGCCGGCTACGAGCAGTACTTC.